This is a list of T cell receptor beta chains from one sample in a study of metastatic and nonmetastatic thyroid tumors. TCRdb ran MiXCR on the PCR reads. The sample records around 20,000 clones, over 20% being singletons. Material for sequencing was adjacent normal tissue. These TCRs come from a female donor with papillary thyroid cancer or a benign thyroid nodule (not recorded which). Some clones in this sample may be carry-over from other donors' samples. Both conserved end residues are part of each CDR3. A D gene is named only where the DNA matches it firmly. Clone sizes are given selectively: once, few, many, or a class where the clone is expanded.

d_call: TRBD1; j_call: TRBJ2-7; clone_size: many; v_call: TRBV5-5; cdr3_nt: TGTGCCAGCAGGCATACAGGGGACCTCACCTACGAGCAGTACTTC; cdr3_aa: CASRHTGDLTYEQYF
d_call: NA; j_call: TRBJ2-3; clone_size: NA; v_call: TRBV20-1; cdr3_nt: TGCAGTGCTATCCGGGGCACAGATACGCAGTATTTT; cdr3_aa: CSAIRGTDTQYF
d_call: NA; j_call: TRBJ2-3; clone_size: NA; v_call: TRBV5-1; cdr3_nt: TGCGCCAGCAGCCCCGAGCAGGTGGTGAGGACAGATACGCAGTATTTT; cdr3_aa: CASSPEQVVRTDTQYF
d_call: TRBD1; j_call: TRBJ1-1; clone_size: many; v_call: TRBV5-8; cdr3_nt: TGTGCCACCTCAGGGGGAATGAACACTGAAGCTTTCTTT; cdr3_aa: CATSGGMNTEAFF
d_call: TRBD2; j_call: TRBJ2-7; clone_size: NA; v_call: TRBV20-1; cdr3_nt: TGCAGTGCTAGAGTCTGGACTAGCGGGACAGGGGTTCACGAGCAGTACTTC; cdr3_aa: CSARVWTSGTGVHEQYF
d_call: NA; j_call: TRBJ2-3; clone_size: many; v_call: TRBV7-6; cdr3_nt: TGTGCCAGCAGCCTCGGGACCCCTAGCACAGATACGCAGTATTTT; cdr3_aa: CASSLGTPSTDTQYF
d_call: NA; j_call: TRBJ1-1; clone_size: NA; v_call: TRBV12-3/TRBV12-4; cdr3_nt: TGTGCCAGCAGTCCGCGCCATCTCACCCCGAACACTGAAGCTTTCTTT; cdr3_aa: CASSPRHLTPNTEAFF
d_call: NA; j_call: TRBJ1-3; clone_size: few; v_call: TRBV10-2; cdr3_nt: TGCGCCAGCAGTGAAGTTCAGTCAACAGGAAACACCATATATTTT; cdr3_aa: CASSEVQSTGNTIYF
d_call: NA; j_call: TRBJ2-2; clone_size: few; v_call: TRBV15; cdr3_nt: TGTGCCACCAGCGTAGGTACTTCGAACACCGGGGAGCTGTTTTTT; cdr3_aa: CATSVGTSNTGELFF
d_call: TRBD1; j_call: TRBJ2-1; clone_size: few; v_call: TRBV5-1; cdr3_nt: TGCGCCAGCAGCCCGGGGACAGCCTCTAAGGGGAATGAGCAGTTCTTC; cdr3_aa: CASSPGTASKGNEQFF
d_call: TRBD2; j_call: TRBJ2-7; clone_size: medium-sized; v_call: TRBV20-1; cdr3_nt: TGCAGTGCTAGAGGACTAGCGGGAGCCTACGAGCAGTACTTC; cdr3_aa: CSARGLAGAYEQYF
d_call: TRBD1; j_call: TRBJ2-7; clone_size: NA; v_call: TRBV12-3/TRBV12-4; cdr3_nt: TGTGCCAGCAGAGGGGGACAGGGAAACGAGCAGTACTTC; cdr3_aa: CASRGGQGNEQYF
d_call: NA; j_call: TRBJ1-3; clone_size: few; v_call: TRBV6-1; cdr3_nt: TGTGCCAGCAGTGCTTCGGCAGCCAGGTGGGGAAACACCATATATTTT; cdr3_aa: CASSASAARWGNTIYF
d_call: TRBD2; j_call: TRBJ2-3; clone_size: medium-sized; v_call: TRBV27; cdr3_nt: TGTGCCAGCAGTAACGTGGGACTATACACAGATACGCAGTATTTT; cdr3_aa: CASSNVGLYTDTQYF
d_call: TRBD2; j_call: TRBJ2-1; clone_size: NA; v_call: TRBV2; cdr3_nt: TGCGCCAGCAGTGATACAGGACTAGCGGGTGGCGATGAGCAGTTCTTC; cdr3_aa: CASSDTGLAGGDEQFF
d_call: TRBD1; j_call: TRBJ2-7; clone_size: few; v_call: TRBV13; cdr3_nt: TGTGCCAGCAGCTTAGCGGGACAGAGCTACGAGCAGTACTTC; cdr3_aa: CASSLAGQSYEQYF
d_call: TRBD2; j_call: TRBJ2-1; clone_size: many; v_call: TRBV5-6; cdr3_nt: TGTGCCAGCAGCTCGGGGACTAGCGGAATCAGGGAGCAGTTCTTC; cdr3_aa: CASSSGTSGIREQFF
d_call: NA; j_call: TRBJ1-2; clone_size: NA; v_call: TRBV6-2/TRBV6-3; cdr3_nt: TGTGCCAGCACTCAACCCGGGACACCCTATGGCTACACCTTC; cdr3_aa: CASTQPGTPYGYTF
d_call: TRBD1; j_call: TRBJ1-2; clone_size: NA; v_call: TRBV5-1; cdr3_nt: TGCGCCAGCAGCTTGGGGGACAGTAACTATGGCTACACCTTC; cdr3_aa: CASSLGDSNYGYTF
d_call: TRBD1; j_call: TRBJ2-7; clone_size: NA; v_call: TRBV2; cdr3_nt: TGTGCCAGCAGTGAAAATTACAGGGGGTCTGGGGAGCAGTACTTC; cdr3_aa: CASSENYRGSGEQYF
d_call: NA; j_call: TRBJ1-1; clone_size: few; v_call: TRBV5-1; cdr3_nt: TGCGCCAGCAGCTTGAATGCGAACACTGAAGCTTTCTTT; cdr3_aa: CASSLNANTEAFF
d_call: TRBD2; j_call: TRBJ2-7; clone_size: few; v_call: TRBV9; cdr3_nt: TGTGCCAGCAGCGTAGGACTAGCGGGAGATCCGGGTTACGAGCAGTACTTC; cdr3_aa: CASSVGLAGDPGYEQYF
d_call: TRBD2; j_call: TRBJ2-1; clone_size: NA; v_call: TRBV9; cdr3_nt: TGTGCCAGCAGCGGACTAGCGGCCAGCTCCTACAATGAGCAGTTCTTC; cdr3_aa: CASSGLAASSYNEQFF
d_call: NA; j_call: TRBJ1-1; clone_size: many; v_call: TRBV7-2; cdr3_nt: TGTGCCAGCAGCTTAGACAGGCCCGGGAACACTGAAGCTTTCTTT; cdr3_aa: CASSLDRPGNTEAFF
d_call: NA; j_call: TRBJ2-2; clone_size: NA; v_call: TRBV6-2/TRBV6-3; cdr3_nt: TGTGCCAGCAGCTCGGTTAGCGCGAACACCGGGGAGCTGTTTTTT; cdr3_aa: CASSSVSANTGELFF
d_call: NA; j_call: TRBJ1-2; clone_size: few; v_call: TRBV19; cdr3_nt: TGTGCCAGTAGTATAGTAAGCCGCAGCAACTATGGCTACACCTTC; cdr3_aa: CASSIVSRSNYGYTF
d_call: NA; j_call: TRBJ1-1; clone_size: many; v_call: TRBV7-6; cdr3_nt: TGTGCCAGCAGCTTAAGGGCAGGGTCGAACACTGAAGCTTTCTTT; cdr3_aa: CASSLRAGSNTEAFF
d_call: NA; j_call: TRBJ1-3; clone_size: NA; v_call: TRBV6-1; cdr3_nt: TGTGCCAGCAGACCGAGCTCTGGAAACACCATATATTTT; cdr3_aa: CASRPSSGNTIYF
d_call: TRBD1; j_call: TRBJ2-3; clone_size: NA; v_call: TRBV12-3/TRBV12-4; cdr3_nt: TGTGCCAGCAGTTTCGCGGGACAGGGTTCGCAGTATTTT; cdr3_aa: CASSFAGQGSQYF
d_call: NA; j_call: TRBJ1-1; clone_size: NA; v_call: TRBV7-9; cdr3_nt: TGTGCCAGCAGCGTACCACCCGATGAATCTTTCTTT; cdr3_aa: CASSVPPDESFF
d_call: NA; j_call: TRBJ1-2; clone_size: medium-sized; v_call: TRBV6-4; cdr3_nt: TGTGCCAGCAGCGCGGGGACGGGCTATGGCTACACCTTC; cdr3_aa: CASSAGTGYGYTF
d_call: NA; j_call: TRBJ2-7; clone_size: many; v_call: TRBV11-2; cdr3_nt: TGTGCCAGCAGTCATGAGCAGGGTTCTGAGTACGAGCAGTACTTC; cdr3_aa: CASSHEQGSEYEQYF
d_call: NA; j_call: TRBJ2-7; clone_size: medium-sized; v_call: TRBV7-2; cdr3_nt: TGTGCCAGCAGACTTCAGGGTGGTTCCTCCTACGAGCAGTACTTC; cdr3_aa: CASRLQGGSSYEQYF
d_call: NA; j_call: TRBJ2-7; clone_size: few; v_call: TRBV6-1; cdr3_nt: TGTGCCAGCAGTGAAGTCGCGGGCTCCTACGAGCAGTACTTC; cdr3_aa: CASSEVAGSYEQYF
d_call: TRBD2; j_call: TRBJ2-7; clone_size: many; v_call: TRBV7-9; cdr3_nt: TGTGCCAGCAGCTTACTGGGGACGGGACTAGCGGGAGGGTACGAGCAGTACTTC; cdr3_aa: CASSLLGTGLAGGYEQYF
d_call: NA; j_call: TRBJ2-7; clone_size: few; v_call: TRBV6-1; cdr3_nt: TGTGCCAGCAGTGAAGAATATTACTCCTACGAGCAGTACTTC; cdr3_aa: CASSEEYYSYEQYF
d_call: NA; j_call: TRBJ2-3; clone_size: many; v_call: TRBV12-3/TRBV12-4; cdr3_nt: TGTGCCAGCAGTCTAACAGGAGTGGTGGCAGATACGCAGTATTTT; cdr3_aa: CASSLTGVVADTQYF
d_call: TRBD1; j_call: TRBJ2-7; clone_size: many; v_call: TRBV6-8; cdr3_nt: TGTGCCAGCGGCTCCCCACAGGGGATCTACGAGCAGTACTTC; cdr3_aa: CASGSPQGIYEQYF
d_call: NA; j_call: TRBJ1-2; clone_size: NA; v_call: TRBV28; cdr3_nt: TGTGCCAGCAGTTTGGTCGGCAGTCGGAGCTATGGCTACACCTTC; cdr3_aa: CASSLVGSRSYGYTF
d_call: NA; j_call: TRBJ2-3; clone_size: NA; v_call: TRBV11-1; cdr3_nt: TGTGCCAGCAGCCCCTTGTACTCCTTAACCACAGATACGCAGTATTTT; cdr3_aa: CASSPLYSLTTDTQYF
d_call: NA; j_call: TRBJ2-1; clone_size: few; v_call: TRBV12-3/TRBV12-4; cdr3_nt: TGTGCCAGCAGTTTAGGACTCCGCAATGAGCAGTTCTTC; cdr3_aa: CASSLGLRNEQFF
d_call: NA; j_call: TRBJ2-1; clone_size: NA; v_call: TRBV30; cdr3_nt: TGTGCCTGGAGTGTAGACCCAAACAATGAGCAGTTCTTC; cdr3_aa: CAWSVDPNNEQFF
d_call: NA; j_call: TRBJ2-6; clone_size: few; v_call: TRBV20-1; cdr3_nt: TGCAGTGCTAGGGGAAGGTCTGGGGCCAACGTCCTGACTTTC; cdr3_aa: CSARGRSGANVLTF
d_call: NA; j_call: TRBJ2-7; clone_size: few; v_call: TRBV6-1; cdr3_nt: TGTGCCAGCAGTGGGGAGGTAGAATACGAGCAGTACTTC; cdr3_aa: CASSGEVEYEQYF
d_call: NA; j_call: TRBJ2-2; clone_size: NA; v_call: TRBV20-1; cdr3_nt: TGCAGTGCCTTAGAGAACACCGGGGAGCTGTTTTTT; cdr3_aa: CSALENTGELFF